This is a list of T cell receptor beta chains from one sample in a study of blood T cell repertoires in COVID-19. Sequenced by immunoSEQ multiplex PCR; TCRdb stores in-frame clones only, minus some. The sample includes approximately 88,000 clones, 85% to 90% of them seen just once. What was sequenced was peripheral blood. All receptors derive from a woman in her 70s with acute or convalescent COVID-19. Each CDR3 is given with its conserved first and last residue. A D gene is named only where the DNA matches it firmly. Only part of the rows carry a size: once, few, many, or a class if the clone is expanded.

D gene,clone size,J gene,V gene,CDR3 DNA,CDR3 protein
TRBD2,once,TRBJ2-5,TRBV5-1,TGCGCCAGCGGGACTAGCGGGGTTCAAGAGACCCAGTACTTC,CASGTSGVQETQYF
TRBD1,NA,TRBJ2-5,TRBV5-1,TGCGCCAGCAAACAACAGGGGGGCGGGCGAGAGACCCAGTACTTC,CASKQQGGGRETQYF
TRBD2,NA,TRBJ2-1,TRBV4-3,TGCGCCAGCAGCCAATTAGCGGGAGCGACTTACAATGAGCAGTTCTTC,CASSQLAGATYNEQFF
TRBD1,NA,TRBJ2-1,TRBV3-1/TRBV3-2,TGTGCCAGCAGCCGCCGGACAGGGGCGGCGGATGAGCAGTTCTTC,CASSRRTGAADEQFF
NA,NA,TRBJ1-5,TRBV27,TGTGCCAGCAGCTATCTGAGTCCTTATAGCAATCAGCCCCAGCATTTT,CASSYLSPYSNQPQHF
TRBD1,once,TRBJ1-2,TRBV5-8,TGTGCCAGCAGCTTGAACAGGGGGCAGGGCGGCTACACCTTC,CASSLNRGQGGYTF
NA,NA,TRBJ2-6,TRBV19,TGTGCCAGTTGGGGCGGTCGGCACTCTGGGGCCAACGTCCTGACTTTC,CASWGGRHSGANVLTF
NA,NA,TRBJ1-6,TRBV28,TGTGCCAGCAGCCTTGCCTTGGGGGCGAGTTCACCCCTCCACTTT,CASSLALGASSPLHF
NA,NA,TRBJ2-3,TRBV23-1,TGCGCCAGCAGTCAATCGGGGGGACAGACTAACACAGATACGCAGTATTTT,CASSQSGGQTNTDTQYF
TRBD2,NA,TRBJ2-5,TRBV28,TGTGCCAGCAGTTCCCTAGCGGGAGTGGGAGAGACCCAGTACTTC,CASSSLAGVGETQYF
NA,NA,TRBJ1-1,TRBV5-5,TGTGCCAGCAGCTCCCCCCTAAGGAACACTGAAGCTTTCTTT,CASSSPLRNTEAFF
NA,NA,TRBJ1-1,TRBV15,TGTGCCACCAGCAGAGACAGTGCGAGGATGAACACTGAAGCTTTCTTT,CATSRDSARMNTEAFF
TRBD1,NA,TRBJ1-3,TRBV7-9,TGTGCCAGCAGCCGTAAGGGGGCCAGGGACCCCTTCGGAAACACCATATATTTT,CASSRKGARDPFGNTIYF
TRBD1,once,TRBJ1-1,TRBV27,TGTGCCAGCAGTTTCGGACTTCAGGGGGCTGAAGCTTTCTTT,CASSFGLQGAEAFF
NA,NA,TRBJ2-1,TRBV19,TGTGCCAGTAGTATTACTAGGGGGATGGAGCAGTTCTTC,CASSITRGMEQFF
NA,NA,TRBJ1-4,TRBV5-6,TGTGCCAGCAGCTTGGCGGGCGGGGGCGGTGAAAAACTGTTTTTT,CASSLAGGGGEKLFF
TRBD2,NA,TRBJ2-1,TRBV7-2,TGTGCCAGCACCCTATCCCGCGGGGGGCTCTCTTGGGAGCAGTTCTTC,CASTLSRGGLSWEQFF
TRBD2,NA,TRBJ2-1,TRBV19,TGTGCCAGTAGTCGGACTAGCGGTAGGTCCTACAATGAGCAGTTCTTC,CASSRTSGRSYNEQFF
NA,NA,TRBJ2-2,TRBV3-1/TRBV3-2,TGTGCCAGCAGCTTCGGGAGCACCGGGGAGCTGTTTTTT,CASSFGSTGELFF
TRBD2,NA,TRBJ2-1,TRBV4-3,TGCGCCAGCAGCCACCGGCGACTAGCGGGAGACATTGAGCAGTTCTTC,CASSHRRLAGDIEQFF
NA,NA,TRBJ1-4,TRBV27,TGTGCCAGCAGTTTATCCTTTTCCGCAACTAATGAAAAACTGTTTTTT,CASSLSFSATNEKLFF
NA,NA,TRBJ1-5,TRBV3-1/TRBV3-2,TGTGCCAGCAGCCAAGAGTCAGTGGGCCTTCGCAATCAGCCCCAGCATTTT,CASSQESVGLRNQPQHF
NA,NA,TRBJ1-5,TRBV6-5,TGTGCCAGCAGTTCTTTTGGGGGGAGCAATCAGCCCCAGCATTTT,CASSSFGGSNQPQHF
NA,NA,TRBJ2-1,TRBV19,TGTGCCAGTAGTGCAGGGTCCTACAATGAGCAGTTCTTC,CASSAGSYNEQFF
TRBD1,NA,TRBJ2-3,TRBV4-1,TGCGCCAGCAGCCAACCCAGGACAGGTAGCACAGATACGCAGTATTTT,CASSQPRTGSTDTQYF
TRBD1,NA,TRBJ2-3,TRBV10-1,TGCGCCAGCGGACAGGGGGCAGATACGCAGTATTTT,CASGQGADTQYF
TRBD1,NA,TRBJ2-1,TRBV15,TGTGCCACCAGCATCGGACAGGGCCGCCTCAATGAGCAGTTCTTC,CATSIGQGRLNEQFF